The entry below describes one T cell receptor (beta chain). This sample stems from a study of technical replicates of blood from a handful of donors. The data were produced by immunoSEQ multiplex PCR, yet TCRdb's version contains in-frame clones alone and is incomplete. The data show around 79,000 clones, around 94% seen once. With V trimmed by 6 bases and J by 11 bases, 13 bases remained unmatched. The CDR3 has 14 amino acids. Germline-derived CDR1 and CDR2 are LNHDA and SQIVND (reference sequence). This receptor was obtained from a human donor in good health. Specimen: T cells isolated from PBMCs. V and J are TRBV19 and TRBJ1-5, with TRBD1 matching over 7 bases. The CDR3 here is CASRTWGTERAQHF. In nucleotides, the CDR3 is TGTGCCAGTAGGACCTGGGGGACAGAAAGAGCCCAGCATTTT.